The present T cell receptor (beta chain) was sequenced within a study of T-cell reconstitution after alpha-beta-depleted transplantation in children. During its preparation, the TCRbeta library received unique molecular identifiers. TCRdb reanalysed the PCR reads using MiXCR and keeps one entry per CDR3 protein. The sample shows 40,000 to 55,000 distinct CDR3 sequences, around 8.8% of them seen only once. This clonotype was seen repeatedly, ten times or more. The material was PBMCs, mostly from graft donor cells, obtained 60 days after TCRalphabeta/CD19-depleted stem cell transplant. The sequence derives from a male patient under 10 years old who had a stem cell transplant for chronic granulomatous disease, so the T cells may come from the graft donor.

Written as DNA, the CDR3 is TGCAGTGCTTCCGGTCTAGCGGCCAATTACAATGAGCAGTTCTTC. This translates into CSASGLAANYNEQFF. The chain employs TRBV20-1 and TRBJ2-1; 7 bases line up with TRBD2. Trimming took 5 bases from V and 4 from J; bases not matched to a gene: 11. From germline, CDR1 is DFQATT and CDR2 SNEGSKA (reference sequence). CDR3 length: 15 amino acids.